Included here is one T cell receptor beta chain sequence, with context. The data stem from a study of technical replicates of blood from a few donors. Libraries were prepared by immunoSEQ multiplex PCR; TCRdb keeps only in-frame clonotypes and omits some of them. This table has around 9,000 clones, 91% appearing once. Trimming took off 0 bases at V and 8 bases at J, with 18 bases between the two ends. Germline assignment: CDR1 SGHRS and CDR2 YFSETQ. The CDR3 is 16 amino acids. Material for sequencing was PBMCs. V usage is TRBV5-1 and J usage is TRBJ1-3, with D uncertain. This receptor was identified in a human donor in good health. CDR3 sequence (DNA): TGCGCCAGCAGCTTGGTAGGGAAGACTACCGGGGACACCATATATTTT. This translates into CASSLVGKTTGDTIYF.